This T cell receptor beta chain was recorded in a study of CD8 T cells in Susac syndrome. CD8+ and CD4+ T cells from blood underwent TCR beta sequencing. In the multiple sclerosis control group, patients were treatment-naive and had stable or active relapsing-remitting disease. When the RNA was reverse transcribed, random hexamers were used with an input of about 0.45 to 1 ug. TCRdb ran MiXCR on the immunoSEQ multiplex PCR reads and lists one entry per CDR3 protein. The sample has hundreds of thousands of distinct CDR3 sequences; 85% are singletons. V was shortened by 5 bases and J by 10 bases, with 15 bases between the two germline ends. Germline-derived CDR1 and CDR2 are SEHNR and FQNEAQ (reference sequence). The CDR3 is made up of 13 amino acids.

V gene TRBV7-9 combines with J gene TRBJ2-1; possibly TRBD1 or TRBD2 for D (6 bases each). The material sequenced was CD8+ T cells from PBMCs. This sequence was found in a human donor with multiple sclerosis. CDR3 residues: CASSPEGGAEQFF. The CDR3 region has the DNA TGTGCCAGCAGCCCGGAGGGGGGAGCCGAGCAGTTCTTC. Filled out from reference TRBV7-9 and TRBJ2-1, the complete variable domain reads DTGVSQNPRHKITKRGQNVTFRCDPISEHNRLYWYRQTLGQGPEFLTYFQNEAQLEKSRLLSDRFSAERPKGSFSTLEIQRTEQGDSAMYLCASSPEGGAEQFFGPGTRLTVL.